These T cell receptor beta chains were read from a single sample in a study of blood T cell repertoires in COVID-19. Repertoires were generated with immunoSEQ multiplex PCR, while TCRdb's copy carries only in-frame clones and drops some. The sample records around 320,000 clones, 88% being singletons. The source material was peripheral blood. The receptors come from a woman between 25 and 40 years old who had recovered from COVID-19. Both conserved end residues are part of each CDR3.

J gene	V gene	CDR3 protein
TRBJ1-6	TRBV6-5	CASSYNSYNSPLHF
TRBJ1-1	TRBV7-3	CASSYNTGTEAFF
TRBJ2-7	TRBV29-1	CSDSGAGGRGDEQYF
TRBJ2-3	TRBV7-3	CASSLMGLGVDTQYF
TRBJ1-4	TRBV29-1	CSVVTGGGEKLFF
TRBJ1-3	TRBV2	CASRAGGFTGNTIYF
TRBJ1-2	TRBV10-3	CAISEEYRDYGYTF
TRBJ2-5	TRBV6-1	CASSDAVAGVIRETQYF
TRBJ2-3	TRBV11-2	CASSLVRAGGPRTDTQYF
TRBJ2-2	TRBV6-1	CASSDTGISGELFF
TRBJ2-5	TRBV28	CASRPLTSGGLEETQYF
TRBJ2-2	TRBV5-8	CASLDLKGGELFF
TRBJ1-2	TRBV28	CASSLKGDYGYTF
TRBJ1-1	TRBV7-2	CASSSQGMNTEAFF
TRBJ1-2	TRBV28	CASSSINQFNYGYTF
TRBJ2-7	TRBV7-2	CASSFSGGPYEQYF
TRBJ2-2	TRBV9	CASSPSWGLGELFF
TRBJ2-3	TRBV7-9	CASSRWAGEMADTQYF
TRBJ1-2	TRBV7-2	CASSLAQGLSYGYTF
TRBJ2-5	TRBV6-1	CASSAWGGGAGETQYF
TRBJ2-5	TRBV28	CASSRTGGRETQYF
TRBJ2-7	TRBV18	CASSPQQGEQYF
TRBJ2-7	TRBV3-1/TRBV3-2	CASSGRDRGYEQYF
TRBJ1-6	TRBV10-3	CAISESTGPGYNSPLHF
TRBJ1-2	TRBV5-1	CASSLVTTNPYGYTF
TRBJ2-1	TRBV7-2	CASSFGAGGPYNEQFF
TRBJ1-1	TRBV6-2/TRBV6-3	CASSSTDSLKAFF
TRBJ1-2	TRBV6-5	CASSYLRQGAIYGYTF
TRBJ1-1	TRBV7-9	CASSLPGATEGAFF
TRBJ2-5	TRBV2	CASSGTPGGTQYF
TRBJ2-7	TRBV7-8	CASSPRRDEQYF
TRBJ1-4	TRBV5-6	CASSLTQGFGEKLFF
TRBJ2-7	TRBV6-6	CASSYSNLAYEQYF
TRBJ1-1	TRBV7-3	CASSTRTDRAVNTEAFF
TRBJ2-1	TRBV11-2	CASSSGDREINEQFF
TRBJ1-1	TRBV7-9	CASSLATGRDTEAFF
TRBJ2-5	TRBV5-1	CASSWQGNERQETQYF
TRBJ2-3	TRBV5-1	CASRGSGVHTDTQYF
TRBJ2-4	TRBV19	CASSVQGLAKNIQYF